Each of the 9 T cell receptor beta chains below was sequenced from the same sample in a study of shared clonotypes between healthy human individuals. The protocol was immunoSEQ multiplex PCR, while the TCRdb copy is restricted to in-frame clones and leaves out a portion. The sample comprises over a million clones, around 78% of which are singletons, and around 0.6% rests with the top ten. Source material: memory CD4+ T cells from PBMCs. Subset specified: CD45RA-negative fraction. Receptors originate from a man aged 18 to 29 in good health. Some clones in this sample may be carry-over from other donors' samples.

The chain joins TRBV7-9 to TRBJ2-1; tentatively, D is TRBD2 (6 bases). Germline CDR1 is SEHNR and CDR2 is FQNEAQ (reference sequence). Trimming took 3 bases from V and 6 from J, leaving 15 bases between them. This CDR3 region has 15 residues. The CDR3, as DNA: TGTGCCAGCAGCTTTAGGTCTAGCGCGACCAATGAGCAGTTCTTC. Translating gives CASSFRSSATNEQFF. The variable domain in full, completed from reference TRBV7-9 and TRBJ2-1, reads DTGVSQNPRHKITKRGQNVTFRCDPISEHNRLYWYRQTLGQGPEFLTYFQNEAQLEKSRLLSDRFSAERPKGSFSTLEIQRTEQGDSAMYLCASSFRSSATNEQFFGPGTRLTVL.

This clone appeared once. V gene TRBV10-1 combines with J gene TRBJ2-5, with unresolved D. V lost 3 bases, J lost 6 bases, and 20 bases lay in between. The germline CDR1 and CDR2 sequences are WNHNN and SYGVQD (reference sequence). The CDR3 runs 16 residues. The CDR3 nucleotides are TGCGCCAGCAGTGAAGTGTTAGGTGGGATCTGGAAGACCCAGTACTTC. This gives the protein CASSEVLGGIWKTQYF.

The gene calls are TRBV9 and TRBJ1-3; TRBD1 matches 7 bases. Germline loops: CDR1 SGDLS, CDR2 YYNGEE. There are 17 residues in the CDR3. V gave up 4 bases and J gave up 4 bases; unmatched junction bases: 14. The CDR3 sequence is CASSPKSRQGAGNTIYF. For the CDR3, the DNA is TGTGCCAGCAGCCCCAAAAGCCGACAGGGAGCCGGAAACACCATATATTTT.

The chain has TRBV28 and TRBJ2-3; D gene ambiguous. V was cut by 2 bases and J by 2 bases, with 5 bases left in between. The CDR3 is 13 residues long. Germline V lookup: CDR1 MDHEN, CDR2 SYDVKM. CDR3 sequence reads: CASSLLNTDTQYF. CDR3 in DNA: TGTGCCAGCAGTTTACTTAACACAGATACGCAGTATTTT.

CDR3 sequence: CASSFTGTGDYGYTF. Here the CDR3 DNA reads TGTGCCAGCAGTTTTACAGGGACAGGGGACTATGGCTACACCTTC. The chain recombines TRBV28 with TRBJ1-2; 10 bases are shared with TRBD1. The CDR3 is 15 residues long. Losses at the gene ends were 3 bases for V and 3 bases for J; bases not matched to a gene: 4. Per the germline V gene, CDR1 is MDHEN and CDR2 is SYDVKM.

Comments on this clone: A single base separates this from a much larger clone, so it may be a read error. Other DNA sequences from this sample encode an identical CDR3 as well. V is TRBV27 and J is TRBJ2-7; D is perhaps TRBD2 (6 bases). V shed 6 bases and J shed 3 bases, with 21 bases lying between them. This CDR3 has 16 residues. The germline gives CDR1 MNHEY, CDR2 SMNVEV (reference sequence). The CDR3 spells CASRRSAGLQDYEQYF. The CDR3 DNA sequence: TGTGCCAGCAGACGCTCCGCGGGGCTACAGGACTACGAGCAGTACTTC.

The CDR3 coding sequence is TGTGCCAGCAGTTTACACTTGACAGATGGCTACACCTTC. Translating it yields CASSLHLTDGYTF. The chain uses TRBV27 and TRBJ1-2; perhaps TRBD1 as D (5 bases). Germline CDR1 reads MNHEY; CDR2 reads SMNVEV (reference sequence). The V gene lost 2 bases and the J gene lost 6 bases, with 10 bases spanning the gap. The CDR3 is made up of 13 amino acids.

In regard to this clone: Other DNA sequences in this sample translate to the same CDR3. V and J are TRBV28 and TRBJ1-5; D gene uncertain. The V gene lost 1 base and the J gene lost 5 bases, with 3 bases spanning the gap. This CDR3 comprises 12 residues. Germline V CDR1 and CDR2: MDHEN, SYDVKM. The CDR3 spells CASSLSDQPQHF. Written as DNA, the CDR3 is TGTGCCAGCAGTTTATCGGATCAGCCCCAGCATTTT.

The chain carries TRBV27 and TRBJ1-4; a possible D gene is TRBD1 (6 bases). V shed 2 bases and J shed 8 bases, with 12 bases lying between them. Germline CDR1 is MNHEY and CDR2 is SMNVEV (reference sequence). The CDR3 consists of 14 residues. This CDR3 is CASSLGGLGEKLFF. The CDR3 nucleotides read TGTGCCAGCAGTTTAGGGGGCCTGGGGGAAAAACTGTTTTTT. The whole variable domain, remainder taken from reference TRBV27 and TRBJ1-4, is EAQVTQNPRYLITVTGKKLTVTCSQNMNHEYMSWYRQDPGLGLRQIYYSMNVEVTDKGDVPEGYKVSRKEKRNFPLILESPSPNQTSLYFCASSLGGLGEKLFFGSGTQLSVL.